This T cell receptor (beta chain) was found in a study of cytomegalovirus exposure and HLA in healthy donors. PCR was performed using 60 Vbeta and 13 Jbeta primers. The data were produced by immunoSEQ multiplex PCR, yet TCRdb's version contains in-frame clones alone and is incomplete. Here the sample spans approximately 150,000 clones, just under 80% being singletons. Comments on this clone: The antigen is undetermined.

V was cut by 7 bases and J by 5 bases, with 8 bases left in between. Germline V CDR1 and CDR2: MNHEY, SVGAGI. The CDR3 sequence is 11 residues long. Findings and limits, study-wide: The study put 150 or so TCR beta chains on its list as cytomegalovirus-associated. A reported reduction in N-insertions relative to the approximately 690-donor mean was seen in an Asian-associated ancestry cluster in a later analysis. Several of the most significant clusters appeared, in a later analysis, to be linked to common viral pathogens. Published work reported that the classifier diagnosed cytomegalovirus status with high specificity and sensitivity.

The chain carries TRBV6-5 and TRBJ2-5, with D maybe TRBD1 (5 bases). This TCR was sampled from a man younger than 40 in good health and CMV-seronegative. The sample was PBMCs. In DNA, the CDR3 is TGTGCCAGCAAGTCAGGGGAGACCCAGTACTTC. Translation: CASKSGETQYF.